Below, 3 T cell receptor beta chains from the same sample are listed, as sequenced in a study of shared clonotypes between healthy human individuals. Here immunoSEQ multiplex PCR was the method, and the copy in TCRdb shows in-frame clones only, minus some. The sample yields around 610,000 clones, roughly 96% seen once. The naive CD8 fraction comprised CD45RO-negative cells positively selected for CCR7 and excluded terminally differentiated effector memory CD45RA+ cells. Specimen: naive CD8+ T cells sorted from blood. Every receptor here comes from a woman between 25 and 40 years old in good health.

This sequence joins TRBV28 and TRBJ1-3; no definite D call. V lost 11 bases and J lost 1, with 12 bases in between. Germline-derived CDR1 and CDR2 are MDHEN and SYDVKM. The CDR3 covers 13 residues. The chain's CDR3 is CAASGYSGNTIYF. DNA of the CDR3: TGTGCCGCATCGGGGTATTCTGGAAACACCATATATTTT.

The rearrangement joins TRBV28 to TRBJ1-2; D ambiguous. The V end lost 3 bases, the J end lost 0 bases, and 8 bases lay between the germline ends. The germline V gene encodes CDR1 MDHEN and CDR2 SYDVKM. The CDR3 covers 14 residues. The CDR3 here is CASSFRSSNYGYTF. The CDR3 DNA sequence: TGTGCCAGCAGTTTCAGAAGTTCTAACTATGGCTACACCTTC.

The chain combines TRBV14 with TRBJ1-2; 8 bases map to TRBD1. Germline V gene sequence: CDR1 SGHDN, CDR2 FVKESK. J was trimmed by 2 bases and V by 1 base; bases with no gene match: 12. The CDR3 runs 18 residues. CDR3 region: CASSQVGFRGQANYGYTF. As DNA, the CDR3 is TGTGCCAGCAGCCAAGTGGGGTTTCGGGGACAGGCGAACTATGGCTACACCTTC.